This T cell receptor beta chain is drawn from a study of beta chain features in type 1 diabetes. A remark on this clone: The antigen is undetermined.

Study-wide results and caveats: For type 1 diabetes patients, VDJ junctions showed fewer insertions and more deletions. The naive, central memory and Treg TCRB repertoires looked more alike in patients than they did in healthy donors. Among patients with Type 1 diabetes, TCRB CDR3s were moderately but significantly shorter in every one of the four CD4+ subsets.

Expressed TCRB transcripts were sequenced because the isolated RNA had all been reverse transcribed beforehand. The study sequenced naive, central memory and regulatory T cell samples to an average of around 3.4 million reads. Sequencing was performed with immunoSEQ multiplex PCR; in TCRdb, only in-frame clones are kept and a portion is missing. The table has around 40,000 clones, 65% to 70% seen once; the top ten hold more than 2%. Germline assignment: CDR1 SQVTM and CDR2 ANQGSEA. The ends were cut back, 6 bases at V and 0 bases at J, with 12 bases in the middle. This CDR3 region has 14 residues. The source material was Tregs from blood. The receptor comes from a woman aged 18-30 years with type 1 diabetes. The chain joins TRBV29-1 to TRBJ1-5; D possibly corresponds to TRBD1 (5 bases). CDR3 loop: CSVLTAASNQPQHF. CDR3 nucleotides: TGCAGCGTATTGACAGCAGCTAGCAATCAGCCCCAGCATTTT.